This section outlines one T cell receptor (beta chain) sequence together with its context. This table comes from immunoSEQ multiplex PCR, and its TCRdb copy is limited to in-frame clones, with some not included. The sample records about 1,900,000 clones, around 96% being singletons. Deletions cut 1 base from V and 3 bases from J, with 7 bases between. Per the germline V gene, CDR1 is SNHLY and CDR2 is FYNNEI. The CDR3 extends over 14 amino acids. Only CD45RO-negative cells positively selected for CCR7 counted as naive CD8 cells, so terminally differentiated effector memory CD45RA+ cells were excluded. The sample is drawn from a study of shared clonotypes between healthy human individuals. Study overall: The study enrolled a couple of women and three men aged 18 to 49.

The rearrangement uses TRBV2 and TRBJ1-5, with D perhaps TRBD1 (5 bases). The TCR was taken from a young man in good health. The specimen sequenced was naive CD8+ T cells sorted from blood. The CDR3 sequence is CASSEGTHNQPQHF. The CDR3, as DNA: TGTGCCAGCAGTGAAGGGACACACAATCAGCCCCAGCATTTT. The entire variable domain, with the rest obtained from reference TRBV2 and TRBJ1-5, is as follows: EPEVTQTPSHQVTQMGQEVILRCVPISNHLYFYWYRQILGQKVEFLVSFYNNEISEKSEIFDDQFSVERPDGSNFTLKIRSTKLEDSAMYFCASSEGTHNQPQHFGDGTRLSIL.